This TCR beta chain was captured by sequencing in a study of blood T cell repertoires in COVID-19. V lost 2 bases and J 8 bases, leaving 9 bases between the germline ends. The germline V gene has CDR1 ENHRY and CDR2 SYGVKD. CDR3 length: 13 residues. Sequenced by immunoSEQ multiplex PCR; TCRdb stores in-frame clones only, minus some. In the table there are some 400,000 clones, approximately 90% of which are singletons. Enrolled through a virtual design, the participants were between 18 and 89 years of age and came from 24 US areas. Donors were grouped by their self-reported clinical history. The rearrangement joins TRBV10-3 to TRBJ1-4, with unresolved D. This TCR was recovered from a woman in her 40s who had been exposed to COVID-19. Specimen: PBMCs or T cells enriched from blood (not recorded which). Here the CDR3 DNA reads TGTGCCATCAGTGAGCCGGCGGGAGAAAAACTGTTTTTT. Translating gives CAISEPAGEKLFF.